This T cell receptor (beta chain) was identified in a study of CD8 T cells in ankylosing spondylitis. This clonotype was observed many times. Its antigen remains unknown. TCRdb ran MiXCR on the 5' RACE reads and lists one entry per CDR3 protein. The table lists more than 150,000 distinct CDR3 sequences, around a sixth of them singletons, with 4.3% in the top ten. Overall study findings and caveats: Matched ankylosing spondylitis synovial fluid reportedly contained a significantly enriched population of disease-linked clones.

There are 14 residues in the CDR3. CDR1 MNHEY and CDR2 SMNVEV come from the germline V gene (reference sequence). The V and J ends lost 6 bases and 5 bases, in that order; junction bases with no gene match: 5. The material sequenced was blood, either unsorted or a sorted T cell fraction (not recorded which). The receptor comes from a male donor aged 5-29 years with ankylosing spondylitis or in good health (not recorded which). The rearrangement uses TRBV27 and TRBJ1-5, with 9 bases fitting TRBD1. Here the CDR3 reads CASRTGGGDQPQHF. The CDR3 DNA reads TGTGCCAGCAGGACAGGGGGTGGGGATCAGCCCCAGCATTTT.